The T cell receptor (beta chain) under discussion was sequenced for a study of shared clonotypes between healthy human individuals. Study-level points and caveats: Clonotypes shared by all four donors outscored non-shared clonotypes in generation probability. Naive subsets typically showed greater estimated richness than memory subsets. It was only blood that was sampled, and tissue repertoires likely differ.

CDR1 SGHDT and CDR2 YYEEEE come from the germline V gene. This CDR3 comprises 18 residues. Trimming cost V 1 base and J 5 bases; bases outside gene matches: 10. To note about this clone: The target antigen is unknown.

Measured with immunoSEQ multiplex PCR; TCRdb has only the in-frame clones, and not every one. The sample includes over 1.4 million clones, 96% seen only once; the top ten take 1.2%. The chain uses TRBV5-6 and TRBJ2-2; 11 bases are shared with TRBD2. This sequence was found in a man younger than 40 in good health. Material: naive CD4+ T cells sorted from blood. The subset was: CD45RA+ positively selected. CDR3 bases: TGTGCCAGCAGCTTGCCAAAACTAGCGGGAGTTAATACCGGGGAGCTGTTTTTT. This translates into CASSLPKLAGVNTGELFF.